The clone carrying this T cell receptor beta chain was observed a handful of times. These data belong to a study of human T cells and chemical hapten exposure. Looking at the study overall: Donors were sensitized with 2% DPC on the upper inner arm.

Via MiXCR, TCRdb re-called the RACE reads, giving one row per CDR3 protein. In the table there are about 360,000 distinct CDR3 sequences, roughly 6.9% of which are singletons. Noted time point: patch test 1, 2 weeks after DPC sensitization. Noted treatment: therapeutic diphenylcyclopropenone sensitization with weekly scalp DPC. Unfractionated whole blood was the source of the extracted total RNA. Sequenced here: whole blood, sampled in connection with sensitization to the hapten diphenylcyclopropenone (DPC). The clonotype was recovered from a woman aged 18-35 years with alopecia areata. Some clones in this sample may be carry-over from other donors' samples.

CDR3 residues: CASSSLLAGELFF. DNA for the CDR3: TGTGCCAGCAGCTCCCTTCTAGCCGGGGAGCTGTTTTTT. This chain links TRBV13 with TRBJ2-2; D is unresolved. CDR1 PRHDT and CDR2 FYEKMQ come from the germline V gene (reference sequence). This CDR3 region has 13 residues. The V end lost 4 bases, the J end lost 6 bases, and 9 bases lay between the germline ends.